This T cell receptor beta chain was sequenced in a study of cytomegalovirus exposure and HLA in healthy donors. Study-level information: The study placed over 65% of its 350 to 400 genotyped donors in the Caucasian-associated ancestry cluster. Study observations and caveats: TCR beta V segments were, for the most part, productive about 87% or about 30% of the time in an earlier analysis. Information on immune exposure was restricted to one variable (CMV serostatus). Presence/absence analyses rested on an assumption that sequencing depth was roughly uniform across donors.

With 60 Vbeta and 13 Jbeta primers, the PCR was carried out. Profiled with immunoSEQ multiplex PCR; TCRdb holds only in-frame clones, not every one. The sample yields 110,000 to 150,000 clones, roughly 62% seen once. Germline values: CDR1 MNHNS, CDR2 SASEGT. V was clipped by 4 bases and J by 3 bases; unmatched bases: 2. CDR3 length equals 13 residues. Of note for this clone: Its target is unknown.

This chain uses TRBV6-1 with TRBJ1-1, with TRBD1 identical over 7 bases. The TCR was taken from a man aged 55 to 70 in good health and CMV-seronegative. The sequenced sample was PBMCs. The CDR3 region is CASSATGDTEAFF. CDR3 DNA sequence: TGTGCCAGCAGTGCTACAGGGGACACTGAAGCTTTCTTT.